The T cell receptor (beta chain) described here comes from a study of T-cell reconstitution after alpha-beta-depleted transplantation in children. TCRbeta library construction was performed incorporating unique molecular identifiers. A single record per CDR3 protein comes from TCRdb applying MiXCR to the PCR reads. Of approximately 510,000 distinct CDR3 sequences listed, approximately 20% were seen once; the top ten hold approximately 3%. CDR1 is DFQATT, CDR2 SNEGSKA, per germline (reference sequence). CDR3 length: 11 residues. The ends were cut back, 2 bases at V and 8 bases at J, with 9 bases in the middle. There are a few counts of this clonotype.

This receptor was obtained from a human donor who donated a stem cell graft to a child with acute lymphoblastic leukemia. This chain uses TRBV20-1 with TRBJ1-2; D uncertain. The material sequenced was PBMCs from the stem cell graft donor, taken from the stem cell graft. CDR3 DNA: TGCAGTGCTAGATCTGCCTGGGGCTACACCTTC. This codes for CSARSAWGYTF.